The T cell receptor (beta chain) under discussion was sequenced for a study of beta chain features in type 1 diabetes. Overall study results and limits: VDJ junctions from patients with type 1 diabetes contained fewer insertions and more deletions. Shortening that was moderate but significant affected the TCRB CDR3s of Type 1 diabetes patients in all four CD4+ subsets.

The CDR3 covers 13 residues. V lost 2 bases and J 0 bases, leaving 7 bases between the germline ends. CDR1 and CDR2 from the germline V gene are GTSNPN and SVGIG (reference sequence). The sequenced template was cDNA made from the entire isolated RNA. Clones were read by immunoSEQ multiplex PCR, and TCRdb kept only the in-frame ones, dropping some. This table holds 600,000 or so clones, more than 13% found once. Staining for CD45RO/CCR7/CD25/CD127/CD95/CD27 allowed sorting of CD4+ naive, central memory, regulatory and stem cell-like memory cells. This clone was counted between two and nine times. Its antigen is as yet unknown. This sample includes further DNA sequences coding for the same CDR3.

The TCR sequence derives from a man between 18 and 29 years old with type 1 diabetes. Material for sequencing was naive CD4+ T cells from blood. The rearrangement links TRBV30 to TRBJ1-1; D is ambiguous. The CDR3 DNA reads as TGTGCCTGGAGTCGGGGAATGAACACTGAAGCTTTCTTT. Translating gives CAWSRGMNTEAFF.